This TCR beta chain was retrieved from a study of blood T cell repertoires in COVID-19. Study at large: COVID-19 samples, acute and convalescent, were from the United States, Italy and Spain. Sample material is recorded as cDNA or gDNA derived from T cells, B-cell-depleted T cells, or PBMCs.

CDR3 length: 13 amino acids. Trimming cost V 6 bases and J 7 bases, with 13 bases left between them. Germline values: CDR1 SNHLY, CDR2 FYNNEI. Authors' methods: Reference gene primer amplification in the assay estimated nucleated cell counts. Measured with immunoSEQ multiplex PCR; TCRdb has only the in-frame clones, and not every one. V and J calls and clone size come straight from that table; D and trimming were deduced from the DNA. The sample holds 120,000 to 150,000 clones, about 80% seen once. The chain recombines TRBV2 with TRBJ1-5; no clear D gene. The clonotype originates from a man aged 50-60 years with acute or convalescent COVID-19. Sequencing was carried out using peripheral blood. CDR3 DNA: TGTGCCAGCAGGTCCCCCCTGGCCCAGCCCCAGCATTTT. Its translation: CASRSPLAQPQHF.